Listed below are T cell receptor beta chains from one sample, sequenced in a study of metastatic and nonmetastatic thyroid tumors. TCRdb redid the clone calls on the PCR reads using MiXCR. The sample holds 40,000 to 50,000 clones, roughly 4% seen once. The sequenced sample was blood. The receptor source for this set is a female donor with papillary thyroid cancer or a benign thyroid nodule (not recorded which). Some clones in this sample may be carry-over from other donors' samples. CDR3s include the opening cysteine and the closing phenylalanine or tryptophan. A D gene is named only where the DNA matches it firmly. A row's size may be missing; if present it is once, few, many or a size class.

j_gene: TRBJ2-7
d_gene: TRBD2
abundance: few
v_gene: TRBV24-1
CDR3nt: TGTGCCACCAGTGATTCCACCGGTACTAGCGGGAGAACCTACGAGCAGTACTTC
CDR3aa: CATSDSTGTSGRTYEQYF

j_gene: TRBJ1-6
d_gene: TRBD1
abundance: .
v_gene: TRBV6-1
CDR3nt: TGTGCCAGCAGCCTCCCGGGGGGGACAGGGACCTCACCCCTCCACTTT
CDR3aa: CASSLPGGTGTSPLHF

j_gene: TRBJ1-4
d_gene: .
abundance: few
v_gene: TRBV7-2
CDR3nt: TGTGCCAGCAGCTCCCATTCATCAACTAATGAAAAACTGTTTTTT
CDR3aa: CASSSHSSTNEKLFF

j_gene: TRBJ2-2
d_gene: .
abundance: many
v_gene: TRBV2
CDR3nt: TGTGCCAGCAGTGAAGTGTCGAACACCGGGGAGCTGTTTTTT
CDR3aa: CASSEVSNTGELFF

j_gene: TRBJ2-1
d_gene: .
abundance: many
v_gene: TRBV2
CDR3nt: TGTGCCAGCACGTTGCGTAGCAACAATGAGCAGTTCTTC
CDR3aa: CASTLRSNNEQFF

j_gene: TRBJ2-3
d_gene: TRBD1
abundance: many
v_gene: TRBV18
CDR3nt: TGTGCCAGCTCACCACCGACAGGGGGACCAACAGATACGCAGTATTTT
CDR3aa: CASSPPTGGPTDTQYF

j_gene: TRBJ2-2
d_gene: .
abundance: .
v_gene: TRBV7-3
CDR3nt: TGTGCCAGCAGCACAGGCGGGGAGCTGTTTTTT
CDR3aa: CASSTGGELFF

j_gene: TRBJ2-2
d_gene: .
abundance: .
v_gene: TRBV12-3/TRBV12-4
CDR3nt: TGTGCCAGCAGTTTAGCTAGGGCGGGCACTGCGAACACCGGGGAGCTGTTTTTT
CDR3aa: CASSLARAGTANTGELFF

j_gene: TRBJ2-1
d_gene: .
abundance: many
v_gene: TRBV27
CDR3nt: TGTGCCAGCAGTTTGAAGGGGCCCCCCGATGAGCAGTTCTTC
CDR3aa: CASSLKGPPDEQFF

j_gene: TRBJ2-1
d_gene: TRBD1
abundance: many
v_gene: TRBV7-9
CDR3nt: TGTGCCAGCAGCTTGGACAGGGTTGGAGAGCAGTTCTTC
CDR3aa: CASSLDRVGEQFF

j_gene: TRBJ2-7
d_gene: .
abundance: few
v_gene: TRBV6-1
CDR3nt: TGTGCCAGTAATGATAGCTCGGCCAACTACGAGCAGTACTTC
CDR3aa: CASNDSSANYEQYF

j_gene: TRBJ1-1
d_gene: .
abundance: many
v_gene: TRBV12-3/TRBV12-4
CDR3nt: TGTGCCAGCAGTCCTACAGGGTTCGCTGAAGCTTTCTTT
CDR3aa: CASSPTGFAEAFF

j_gene: TRBJ2-3
d_gene: .
abundance: many
v_gene: TRBV19
CDR3nt: TGTGCCAGTAGTACCACGTTCACAGATACGCAGTATTTT
CDR3aa: CASSTTFTDTQYF

j_gene: TRBJ2-3
d_gene: TRBD2
abundance: .
v_gene: TRBV6-9
CDR3nt: TGTGCCAGCAGGAGATTAGCGGGAGGGGCCACAGATACGCAGTATTTT
CDR3aa: CASRRLAGGATDTQYF

j_gene: TRBJ1-4
d_gene: TRBD1
abundance: many
v_gene: TRBV6-2/TRBV6-3
CDR3nt: TGTGCCAGCAGTCGGGACAGGGGAGATGAAAAACTGTTTTTT
CDR3aa: CASSRDRGDEKLFF

j_gene: TRBJ1-4
d_gene: .
abundance: many
v_gene: TRBV30
CDR3nt: TGTGCCTGGAGTTGGCCGGCAACTAATGAAAAACTGTTTTTT
CDR3aa: CAWSWPATNEKLFF

j_gene: TRBJ2-1
d_gene: .
abundance: .
v_gene: TRBV6-1
CDR3nt: TGTGCCAGCGGAGGACACAATGAGCAGTTCTTC
CDR3aa: CASGGHNEQFF

j_gene: TRBJ2-7
d_gene: .
abundance: .
v_gene: TRBV6-1
CDR3nt: TGTGCCAGCAGCCAATCTTCCTACGAGCAGTACTTC
CDR3aa: CASSQSSYEQYF

j_gene: TRBJ2-1
d_gene: TRBD2
abundance: .
v_gene: TRBV6-9
CDR3nt: TGTGCCAGCAGTTATTCAGCGGGAGGTTACAATGAGCAGTTCTTC
CDR3aa: CASSYSAGGYNEQFF

j_gene: TRBJ2-7
d_gene: TRBD1
abundance: .
v_gene: TRBV27
CDR3nt: TGTGCCAGCAGCCGGGACAGGGATACCTACGAGCAGTACTTC
CDR3aa: CASSRDRDTYEQYF

j_gene: TRBJ2-1
d_gene: .
abundance: many
v_gene: TRBV2
CDR3nt: TGTGCCAGCAGTGAGAGGGTCCGGAATGAGCAGTTCTTC
CDR3aa: CASSERVRNEQFF

j_gene: TRBJ2-7
d_gene: TRBD1
abundance: many
v_gene: TRBV7-2
CDR3nt: TGTGCCAGCAGCACCGGACAGGGTTCGCATCACGAGCAGTACTTC
CDR3aa: CASSTGQGSHHEQYF

j_gene: TRBJ1-2
d_gene: .
abundance: many
v_gene: TRBV2
CDR3nt: TGTGCCAGCAGTGAATATTCTAACTATGGCTACACCTTC
CDR3aa: CASSEYSNYGYTF

j_gene: TRBJ2-3
d_gene: .
abundance: few
v_gene: TRBV24-1
CDR3nt: TGTGCCACCAGTGCCCCAGACCGGGGGAAAGATACGCAGTATTTT
CDR3aa: CATSAPDRGKDTQYF

j_gene: TRBJ2-7
d_gene: TRBD1
abundance: many
v_gene: TRBV19
CDR3nt: TGTGCCAGCTCCGGGACAGGGGGTTACGAGCAGTACTTC
CDR3aa: CASSGTGGYEQYF

j_gene: TRBJ1-1
d_gene: TRBD1
abundance: many
v_gene: TRBV5-1
CDR3nt: TGCGCCAGCAGCTTGGGGTCACAGGGGTACACTGAAGCTTTCTTT
CDR3aa: CASSLGSQGYTEAFF

j_gene: TRBJ1-5
d_gene: .
abundance: .
v_gene: TRBV30
CDR3nt: TGTGCCTGGAGTGCCACGGGAAATAGCAATCAGCCCCAGCATTTT
CDR3aa: CAWSATGNSNQPQHF

j_gene: TRBJ2-2
d_gene: TRBD2
abundance: .
v_gene: TRBV18
CDR3nt: TGTGCCAGCTCACTCGCTACTAGCGGGCCCGGACCCACCGGGGAGCTGTTTTTT
CDR3aa: CASSLATSGPGPTGELFF